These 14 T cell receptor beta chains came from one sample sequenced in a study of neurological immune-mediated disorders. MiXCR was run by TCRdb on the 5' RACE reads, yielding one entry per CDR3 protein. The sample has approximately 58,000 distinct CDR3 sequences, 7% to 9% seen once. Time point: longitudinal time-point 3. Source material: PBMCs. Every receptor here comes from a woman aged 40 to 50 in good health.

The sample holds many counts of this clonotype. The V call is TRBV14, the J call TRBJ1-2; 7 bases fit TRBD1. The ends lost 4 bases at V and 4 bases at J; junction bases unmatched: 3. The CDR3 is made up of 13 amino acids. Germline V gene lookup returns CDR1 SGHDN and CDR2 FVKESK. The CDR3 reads CASSLRGIYGYTF. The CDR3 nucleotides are TGTGCCAGCAGCCTCAGGGGGATCTATGGCTACACCTTC.

The CDR3 loop reads CSARDPTGGYTEAFF. In DNA, the CDR3 is TGCAGTGCTAGAGATCCGACAGGGGGGTACACTGAAGCTTTCTTT. The chain has TRBV20-1 and TRBJ1-1; TRBD1 aligns across 9 bases. Germline CDR1 and CDR2: DFQATT and SNEGSKA (reference sequence). The trim removed 0 bases at V and 3 bases at J, leaving 5 bases unmatched. The CDR3 is 15 residues long.

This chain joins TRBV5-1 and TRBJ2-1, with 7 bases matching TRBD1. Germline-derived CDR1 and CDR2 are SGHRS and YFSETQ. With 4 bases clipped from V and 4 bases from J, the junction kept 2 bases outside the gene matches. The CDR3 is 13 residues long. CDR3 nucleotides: TGCGCCAGCAGCGGGACAGCATACAATGAGCAGTTCTTC. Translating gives CASSGTAYNEQFF.

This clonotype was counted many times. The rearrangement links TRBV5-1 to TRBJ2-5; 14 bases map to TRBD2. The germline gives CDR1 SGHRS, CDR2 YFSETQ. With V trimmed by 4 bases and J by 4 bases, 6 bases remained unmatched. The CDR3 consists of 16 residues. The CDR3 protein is CASSVGLAGGRETQYF. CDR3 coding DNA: TGCGCCAGCAGCGTCGGACTAGCGGGAGGACGAGAGACCCAGTACTTC.

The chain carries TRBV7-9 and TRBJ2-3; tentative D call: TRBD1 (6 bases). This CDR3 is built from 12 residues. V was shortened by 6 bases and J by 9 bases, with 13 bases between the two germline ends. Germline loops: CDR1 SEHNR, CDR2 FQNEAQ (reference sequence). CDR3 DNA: TGTGCCAGCAGGCCGGACAGCAAAACGCAGTATTTT. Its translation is CASRPDSKTQYF.

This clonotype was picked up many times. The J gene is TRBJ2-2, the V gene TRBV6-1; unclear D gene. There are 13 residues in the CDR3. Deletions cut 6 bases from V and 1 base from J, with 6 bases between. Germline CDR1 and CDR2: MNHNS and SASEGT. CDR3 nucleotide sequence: TGTGCCAGCAGGTCAGGGAACACCGGGGAGCTGTTTTTT. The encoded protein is CASRSGNTGELFF.

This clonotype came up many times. This CDR3 reads CASSFQAGGPEQYF. The CDR3 DNA sequence: TGTGCCAGCAGCTTCCAAGCGGGGGGGCCCGAGCAGTACTTC. This chain joins TRBV5-5 and TRBJ2-7, with 10 bases aligning to TRBD2. The CDR3 is 14 amino acids. With V trimmed by 2 bases and J by 6 bases, 5 bases remained unmatched. From germline, CDR1 is SGHKS and CDR2 YYEKEE (reference sequence).

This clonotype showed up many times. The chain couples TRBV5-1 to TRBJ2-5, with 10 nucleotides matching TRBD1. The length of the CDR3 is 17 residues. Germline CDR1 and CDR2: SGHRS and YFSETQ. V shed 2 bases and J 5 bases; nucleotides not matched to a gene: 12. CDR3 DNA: TGCGCCAGCAGCTTAGAGAATACGGGACAGGGGACGGAGACCCAGTACTTC. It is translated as CASSLENTGQGTETQYF.

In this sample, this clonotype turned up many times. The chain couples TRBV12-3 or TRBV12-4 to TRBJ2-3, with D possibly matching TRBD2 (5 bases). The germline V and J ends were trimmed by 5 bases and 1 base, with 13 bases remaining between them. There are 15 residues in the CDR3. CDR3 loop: CASSPGNGGTDTQYF. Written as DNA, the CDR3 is TGTGCCAGCAGTCCCGGGAATGGCGGCACAGATACGCAGTATTTT.

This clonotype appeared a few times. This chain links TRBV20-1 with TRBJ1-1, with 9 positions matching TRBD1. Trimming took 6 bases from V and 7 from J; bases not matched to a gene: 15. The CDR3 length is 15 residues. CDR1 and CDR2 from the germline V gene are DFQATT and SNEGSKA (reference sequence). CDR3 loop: CSADAGTGNRGEAFF. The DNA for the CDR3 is TGCAGTGCCGACGCCGGGACAGGGAACAGGGGTGAAGCTTTCTTT.

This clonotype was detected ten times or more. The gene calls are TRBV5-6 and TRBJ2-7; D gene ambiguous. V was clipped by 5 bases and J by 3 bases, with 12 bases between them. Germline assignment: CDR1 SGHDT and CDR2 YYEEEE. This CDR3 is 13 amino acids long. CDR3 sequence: CASRRVGSYEQYF. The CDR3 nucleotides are TGTGCCAGCAGACGGGTGGGAAGCTACGAGCAGTACTTC.

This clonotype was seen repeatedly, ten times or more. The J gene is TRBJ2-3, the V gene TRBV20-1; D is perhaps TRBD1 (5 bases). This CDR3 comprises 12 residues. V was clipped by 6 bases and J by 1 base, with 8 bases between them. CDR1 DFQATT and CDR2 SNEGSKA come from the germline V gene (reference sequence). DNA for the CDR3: TGCAGTGCCCTGACAGGCACAGATACGCAGTATTTT. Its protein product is CSALTGTDTQYF.

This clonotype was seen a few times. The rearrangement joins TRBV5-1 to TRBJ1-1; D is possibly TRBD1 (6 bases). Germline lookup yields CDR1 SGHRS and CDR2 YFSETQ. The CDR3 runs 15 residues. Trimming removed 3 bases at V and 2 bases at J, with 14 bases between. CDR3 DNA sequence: TGCGCCAGCAGCTCAACAGGGCCACCAAACACTGAAGCTTTCTTT. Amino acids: CASSSTGPPNTEAFF.

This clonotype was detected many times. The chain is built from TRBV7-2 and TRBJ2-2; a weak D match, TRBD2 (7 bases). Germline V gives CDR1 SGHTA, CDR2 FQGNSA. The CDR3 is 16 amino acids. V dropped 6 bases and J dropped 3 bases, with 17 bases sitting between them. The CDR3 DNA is TGTGCCAGCAGTGGGGGGCGGGAGTCTGACACCGGGGAGCTGTTTTTT. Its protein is CASSGGRESDTGELFF. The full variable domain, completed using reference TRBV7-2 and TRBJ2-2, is GAGVSQSPSNKVTEKGKDVELRCDPISGHTALYWYRQSLGQGLEFLIYFQGNSAPDKSGLPSDRFSAERTGGSVSTLTIQRTQQEDSAVYLCASSGGRESDTGELFFGEGSRLTVL.